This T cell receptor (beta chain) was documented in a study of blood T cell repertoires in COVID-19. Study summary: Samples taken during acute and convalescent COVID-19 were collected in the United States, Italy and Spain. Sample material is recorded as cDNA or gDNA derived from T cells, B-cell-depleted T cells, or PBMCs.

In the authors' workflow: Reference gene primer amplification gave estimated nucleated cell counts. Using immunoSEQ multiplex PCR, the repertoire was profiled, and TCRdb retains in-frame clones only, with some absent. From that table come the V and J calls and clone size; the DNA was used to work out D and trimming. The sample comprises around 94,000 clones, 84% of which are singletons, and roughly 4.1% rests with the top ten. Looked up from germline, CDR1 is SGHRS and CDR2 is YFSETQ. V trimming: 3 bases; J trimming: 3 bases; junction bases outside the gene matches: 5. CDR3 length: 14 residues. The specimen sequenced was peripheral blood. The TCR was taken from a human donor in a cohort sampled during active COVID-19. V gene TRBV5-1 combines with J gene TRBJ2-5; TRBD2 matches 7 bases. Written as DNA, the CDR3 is TGCGCCAGCAGCTCCCCCGGGAGGAAAGAGACCCAGTACTTC. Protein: CASSSPGRKETQYF.